This T cell receptor beta chain is drawn from a study of T cell responses to AZD1222 COVID-19 vaccine (dated by TCRdb to about 2021). For context, the study as a whole: AZD1222 recipients with second doses at about 4 weeks or about 12 weeks were pooled, because spike-specific TCR depth and breadth did not differ between schedules. TCR sequencing covered roughly 230 trial participants: 200 to 220 given two doses of AZD1222 and about 26 given two doses of MenACWY control vaccine. Trial participants were enrolled by age into subgroups of 18-55, 56-69 and 70-plus years, and around 150, 29 and 61 TCR-sequenced participants, respectively, were included in these subgroups. General study outcomes and caveats: A significant rise in spike-specific TCR breadth and depth was observed after two AZD1222 doses relative to day 0 and relative to MenACWY recipients. The whole spike protein was spanned by vaccine-associated CD4 TCRs, and dominant responses were seen in regions 160-218 and 743-854. The 56-69-year group was small, and its depth increase did not reach significance, likely because of low power. Participants were mostly white British, with more females than males. The authors suggested clonal diversity may have been underestimated. Because no day 14 peak-response samples were available, the repertoires could be characterized only after the peak T cell response. Conclusions about previously exposed vaccinees were limited because only six AZD1222 recipients were SARS-CoV-2 seropositive at baseline. Reportedly, almost half of the unique spike-specific TCRs recognized epitopes lying outside the regions that are mutated in the B.1.351 and B.1.1.7 variants.

To note about this clone: Its antigen is unknown. Per-base qualities were not stored, and no clone one base away is much larger.

From the cysteine through the phenylalanine, the CDR3 covers 17 amino acids. Only the CDR3 DNA stays, 51 bases, in frame from base 1. V loses 0 bases at its end and J loses 3 bases; junction bases beyond the gene matches: 5. CDR1 and CDR2, looked up from the germline V gene (reference sequence), are LNHDA and SQIVND. According to the study, the label for this sample's time point signals: baseline before first vaccination. Vaccinee samples were obtained from the UK trials COV001 and COV002, which included a single-blind randomized controlled phase 2/3 trial of AZD1222 (ChAdOx1 nCoV-19) in healthy adults. Trial participant PBMC samples were collected at day 0 and day 28 after the second dose for TCRbeta chain sequencing. The CDR3 regions of human TCRbeta chains were analyzed by immunosequencing. As for the original processing: Repertoire TCRs were matched against a reference library of SARS-CoV-2-specific TCRs generated with the MIRA antigen-specificity platform. Breadth was defined as the fraction of unique TCRs that were SARS-CoV-2-associated, and depth was defined as the fraction of total T cells that were SARS-CoV-2-associated. Each spike-specific TCR was assigned to its reactive spike region and to a CD4 or CD8 class using the MIRA data. Log10-transformed breadth and depth values were compared by one-way ANOVA with Sidak's multiple comparisons tests. TCRdb took this table from immuneACCESS and kept in-frame rearrangements with V and J called. Such tables lack part of the clones; where checked against another copy, unresolved V genes explain under half of the gap, and the rest is unexplained. Clonal size and the V and J genes are those of that table, whereas D and trimming came from the DNA. For this sample there are fewer than 100,000 clones; 90% appear just once. The ten largest make up about 8.4% of the sample.

This receptor was identified in an adult in good health. The sample in question was peripheral blood, obtained on day 0 of AZD1222 vaccination. The V and J genes are TRBV19 and TRBJ1-5; 10 central nucleotides agree with TRBD1. The CDR3: CASSIEGTGVPNQPQHF. The DNA is as follows: TGTGCCAGTAGTATAGAGGGGACAGGGGTACCCAATCAGCCCCAGCATTTT.